A selection of T cell receptor beta chains follows, all from one sample in a study of CD8+CD57+ T cells in acquired aplastic anemia. MiXCR was run by TCRdb on the reads, yielding one entry per CDR3 protein. The data hold under 250,000 distinct CDR3 sequences, with 34% observed a single time. What was sequenced was sorted CD4+, CD8+, or CD8+CD57+ T cells (not recorded which) from PBMCs. The receptor set was obtained from a human donor in good health, serving as a control. Each CDR3 is given with its conserved first and last residue. The D gene is left open where the match is weak. Clone sizes are given selectively: once, few, many, or a class where the clone is expanded.

d_gene: TRBD2; len: 12; j_gene: TRBJ2-3; abundance: -; v_gene: TRBV24-1; CDR3nt: TGTGCCACCAGTGATTTGACCAGCGGGAGGTATTTT; CDR3aa: CATSDLTSGRYF
d_gene: -; len: 14; j_gene: TRBJ1-3; abundance: -; v_gene: TRBV5-1; CDR3nt: TGCGCCAGCAGCTTTGCAGGCGCAGGAAACACCATATATTTT; CDR3aa: CASSFAGAGNTIYF
d_gene: -; len: 13; j_gene: TRBJ1-5; abundance: many; v_gene: TRBV7-2; CDR3nt: TGTGCCAGCAGCTTACAGAATGATCAGCCCCAGCATTTT; CDR3aa: CASSLQNDQPQHF
d_gene: -; len: 13; j_gene: TRBJ1-2; abundance: -; v_gene: TRBV6-1; CDR3nt: TGTGCCAGCGCTAGGAGTCCAAACTATGGCTACACCTTC; CDR3aa: CASARSPNYGYTF
d_gene: -; len: 15; j_gene: TRBJ2-5; abundance: -; v_gene: TRBV6-1; CDR3nt: TGTGCCAGCAGTGAAGGCGTGGAGGGGTGGGAGACCCAGTACTTC; CDR3aa: CASSEGVEGWETQYF
d_gene: -; len: 15; j_gene: TRBJ2-1; abundance: -; v_gene: TRBV5-4; CDR3nt: TGTGCCAGCAGTTATTCCCGGAGTTCCTACAATGAGCAGTTCTTC; CDR3aa: CASSYSRSSYNEQFF
d_gene: TRBD1; len: 18; j_gene: TRBJ1-3; abundance: few; v_gene: TRBV7-9; CDR3nt: TGTGCCAGCAGCGAGGGACAGGCCCCCCGTATTACTGGAAACACCATATATTTT; CDR3aa: CASSEGQAPRITGNTIYF
d_gene: -; len: 12; j_gene: TRBJ2-1; abundance: many; v_gene: TRBV29-1; CDR3nt: TGCAGCGTTGGCGGGCTGTGGAATGAGCAGTTCTTC; CDR3aa: CSVGGLWNEQFF
d_gene: -; len: 14; j_gene: TRBJ1-6; abundance: few; v_gene: TRBV10-3; CDR3nt: TGTGCCATCAGCCCAACAGGTATCAATTCACCCCTCCACTTT; CDR3aa: CAISPTGINSPLHF
d_gene: -; len: 16; j_gene: TRBJ1-4; abundance: -; v_gene: TRBV11-2; CDR3nt: TGTGCCAGCAGCTTAATCTTTGGGGCAACTAATGAAAAACTGTTTTTT; CDR3aa: CASSLIFGATNEKLFF
d_gene: TRBD2; len: 18; j_gene: TRBJ2-1; abundance: -; v_gene: TRBV2; CDR3nt: TGTGCCAGCAGTTACTCGGTAGCCGCGCGGGAGAGATACAATGAGCAGTTCTTC; CDR3aa: CASSYSVAARERYNEQFF
d_gene: -; len: 13; j_gene: TRBJ1-5; abundance: many; v_gene: TRBV6-1; CDR3nt: TGTGCCAGCGGTAGGGGAGGCAATCAGCCCCAGCATTTT; CDR3aa: CASGRGGNQPQHF
d_gene: TRBD1; len: 15; j_gene: TRBJ1-5; abundance: few; v_gene: TRBV12-3/TRBV12-4; CDR3nt: TGTGCCAGCAGCCCTCGAGGGGGCCAGGATCAGCCCCAGCATTTT; CDR3aa: CASSPRGGQDQPQHF
d_gene: TRBD1; len: 14; j_gene: TRBJ1-1; abundance: many; v_gene: TRBV7-3; CDR3nt: TGTGCCAGCAGCGGGGGACAGGGGAACGCTGAAGCTTTCTTT; CDR3aa: CASSGGQGNAEAFF
d_gene: TRBD1; len: 17; j_gene: TRBJ2-7; abundance: many; v_gene: TRBV24-1; CDR3nt: TGTGCCACCAGTGATTCGATGACAGGGATTAACGCCTACGAGCAGTACTTC; CDR3aa: CATSDSMTGINAYEQYF
d_gene: TRBD1; len: 15; j_gene: TRBJ1-5; abundance: -; v_gene: TRBV7-2; CDR3nt: TGTGCCAGCAGCTTAGTTCAGGGGGCCCATCAGCCCCAGCATTTT; CDR3aa: CASSLVQGAHQPQHF
d_gene: -; len: 15; j_gene: TRBJ2-7; abundance: many; v_gene: TRBV9; CDR3nt: TGTGCCAGCAGCCCAGATCTCCGGGACGCGGGCGAGCAGTACTTC; CDR3aa: CASSPDLRDAGEQYF
d_gene: TRBD1; len: 14; j_gene: TRBJ1-4; abundance: many; v_gene: TRBV2; CDR3nt: TGTGCCAGCAGTTGGGACAGTCAGAATGAAAAACTGTTTTTT; CDR3aa: CASSWDSQNEKLFF
d_gene: -; len: 15; j_gene: TRBJ1-2; abundance: many; v_gene: TRBV6-1; CDR3nt: TGTGCCAGCAGTGCCTTGGACAGACCCAACTATGGCTACACCTTC; CDR3aa: CASSALDRPNYGYTF
d_gene: -; len: 16; j_gene: TRBJ1-6; abundance: many; v_gene: TRBV5-1; CDR3nt: TGCGCCAGCAGCTTGGCAGGTGATCGGAATAATTCACCCCTCCACTTT; CDR3aa: CASSLAGDRNNSPLHF
d_gene: -; len: 15; j_gene: TRBJ1-5; abundance: many; v_gene: TRBV19; CDR3nt: TGTGCCAGTAGTATTGCGACAGGATTACCGCAGCCCCAGCATTTT; CDR3aa: CASSIATGLPQPQHF
d_gene: -; len: 15; j_gene: TRBJ2-4; abundance: -; v_gene: TRBV24-1; CDR3nt: TGTGCCACCAGTGATACAACAGGTGCTGGAAACATTCAGTACTTC; CDR3aa: CATSDTTGAGNIQYF
d_gene: -; len: 11; j_gene: TRBJ1-1; abundance: many; v_gene: TRBV29-1; CDR3nt: TGCAGCGGGGCGGGGGACACTGAAGCTTTCTTT; CDR3aa: CSGAGDTEAFF
d_gene: TRBD1; len: 16; j_gene: TRBJ2-2; abundance: -; v_gene: TRBV5-1; CDR3nt: TGCGCCAGCAGCTTACTGGACAGGGTCGACACCGGGGAGCTGTTTTTT; CDR3aa: CASSLLDRVDTGELFF
d_gene: TRBD1; len: 18; j_gene: TRBJ2-5; abundance: -; v_gene: TRBV20-1; CDR3nt: TGCAGTGCCCAGGGGGGCCTACCGCGGACAGGGCCGGGGGAGACCCAGTACTTC; CDR3aa: CSAQGGLPRTGPGETQYF
d_gene: -; len: 15; j_gene: TRBJ2-7; abundance: many; v_gene: TRBV5-4; CDR3nt: TGTGCCAGCAGCCGTCCGGGGACAAGATCGAGCGAGCAGTACTTC; CDR3aa: CASSRPGTRSSEQYF
d_gene: TRBD1; len: 13; j_gene: TRBJ2-7; abundance: -; v_gene: TRBV10-3; CDR3nt: TGTGCCATCAGCGGGACAGGGGGCTACGAGCAGTACTTC; CDR3aa: CAISGTGGYEQYF
d_gene: TRBD1; len: 15; j_gene: TRBJ1-1; abundance: -; v_gene: TRBV9; CDR3nt: TGTGCCCGCAGAGACGACAGGGAGGGTGCCACTGAAGCTTTCTTT; CDR3aa: CARRDDREGATEAFF
d_gene: -; len: 13; j_gene: TRBJ1-5; abundance: few; v_gene: TRBV6-5; CDR3nt: TGTGCCAGCAGTTCAACCTTTAATCAGCCCCAGCATTTT; CDR3aa: CASSSTFNQPQHF
d_gene: -; len: 12; j_gene: TRBJ2-7; abundance: -; v_gene: TRBV10-3; CDR3nt: TGTGCCATCGGTCAGGACCCCTACGAGCAGTACTTC; CDR3aa: CAIGQDPYEQYF
d_gene: -; len: 10; j_gene: TRBJ2-1; abundance: many; v_gene: TRBV12-3/TRBV12-4; CDR3nt: TGTGCCAGCAGTTTACGATCTCAGTTCTTC; CDR3aa: CASSLRSQFF
d_gene: -; len: 13; j_gene: TRBJ1-5; abundance: -; v_gene: TRBV27; CDR3nt: TGTGTCAGCAGTGGGGGATACAATCAGCCCCAGCATTTT; CDR3aa: CVSSGGYNQPQHF
d_gene: TRBD2; len: 14; j_gene: TRBJ2-1; abundance: few; v_gene: TRBV20-1; CDR3nt: TGCAGTGCAACCCCCTATTCTAGCGGTCTGGAGCAGTTCTTC; CDR3aa: CSATPYSSGLEQFF
d_gene: TRBD2; len: 17; j_gene: TRBJ2-1; abundance: -; v_gene: TRBV6-2/TRBV6-3; CDR3nt: TGTGCCAGCAGTTACCGAGCGAAACTAGCGGTGGGTTATGAGCAGTTCTTC; CDR3aa: CASSYRAKLAVGYEQFF
d_gene: -; len: 9; j_gene: TRBJ2-7; abundance: -; v_gene: TRBV28; CDR3nt: TGTGCCAGCGAGGGATATTTATACTTC; CDR3aa: CASEGYLYF
d_gene: -; len: 13; j_gene: TRBJ1-2; abundance: many; v_gene: TRBV20-1; CDR3nt: TGCAGTGCTAGAGCCGGGACGGACTATGGCTACACCTTC; CDR3aa: CSARAGTDYGYTF
d_gene: -; len: 14; j_gene: TRBJ1-2; abundance: many; v_gene: TRBV4-2; CDR3nt: TGTGCCAGCAGCCAAGATGTCATTCAGGGAGGCTACACCTTC; CDR3aa: CASSQDVIQGGYTF
d_gene: -; len: 12; j_gene: TRBJ2-7; abundance: -; v_gene: TRBV2; CDR3nt: TGTGCCAGCAGTGAGGAAGCATACGAGCAGTACTTC; CDR3aa: CASSEEAYEQYF
d_gene: TRBD2; len: 14; j_gene: TRBJ2-7; abundance: many; v_gene: TRBV5-1; CDR3nt: TGCGCCAGCAGCTTGGGCGGGACTAGCTACGAGCAGTACTTC; CDR3aa: CASSLGGTSYEQYF
d_gene: -; len: 13; j_gene: TRBJ2-3; abundance: -; v_gene: TRBV2; CDR3nt: TGTGCCAGCAACGGACAATTCACAGATACGCAGTATTTT; CDR3aa: CASNGQFTDTQYF
d_gene: TRBD1; len: 14; j_gene: TRBJ1-2; abundance: few; v_gene: TRBV19; CDR3nt: TGTGCCAGTAGCAATCCCGGGACAGGGGTTAGCTACACCTTC; CDR3aa: CASSNPGTGVSYTF
d_gene: -; len: 12; j_gene: TRBJ1-1; abundance: many; v_gene: TRBV11-2; CDR3nt: TGTGCCAGCAGCGTAACTGTGGCTGAAGCTTTCTTT; CDR3aa: CASSVTVAEAFF
d_gene: -; len: 15; j_gene: TRBJ2-3; abundance: few; v_gene: TRBV10-3; CDR3nt: TGTGCCAGCAGTGAAGTACTACATAGCACAGATACGCAGTATTTT; CDR3aa: CASSEVLHSTDTQYF
d_gene: TRBD1; len: 15; j_gene: TRBJ2-1; abundance: few; v_gene: TRBV6-1; CDR3nt: TGTGCCAGCCATTCCGGGACAGAAACCTACAATGAGCAGTTCTTC; CDR3aa: CASHSGTETYNEQFF
d_gene: TRBD1; len: 14; j_gene: TRBJ1-2; abundance: once; v_gene: TRBV25-1; CDR3nt: TGTGCCAGCAGCACAGGGGGTCCAAACTATGGCTACACCTTC; CDR3aa: CASSTGGPNYGYTF
d_gene: -; len: 13; j_gene: TRBJ2-5; abundance: many; v_gene: TRBV20-1; CDR3nt: TGCAGTGCTAGAGAAGAGATTTTGGAGACCCAGTACTTC; CDR3aa: CSAREEILETQYF
d_gene: -; len: 15; j_gene: TRBJ2-2; abundance: -; v_gene: TRBV10-3; CDR3nt: TGTGCCACCACGCCCGGGACCGGCATCACCGGGGAGCTGTTTTTT; CDR3aa: CATTPGTGITGELFF
d_gene: -; len: 15; j_gene: TRBJ1-4; abundance: many; v_gene: TRBV15; CDR3nt: TGTGCCACCAGCAGAGAACAGGGATGGGATGAAAAACTGTTTTTT; CDR3aa: CATSREQGWDEKLFF
d_gene: TRBD1; len: 12; j_gene: TRBJ1-5; abundance: many; v_gene: TRBV19; CDR3nt: TGTGCCAGTATGCAGGGGGGTCAGCCCCAGCATTTT; CDR3aa: CASMQGGQPQHF
d_gene: TRBD2; len: 16; j_gene: TRBJ2-1; abundance: few; v_gene: TRBV12-3/TRBV12-4; CDR3nt: TGTGCCAGCAGCACTCCTAGCGGGGGGGCCAACAATGAGCAGTTCTTC; CDR3aa: CASSTPSGGANNEQFF
d_gene: -; len: 12; j_gene: TRBJ1-5; abundance: few; v_gene: TRBV30; CDR3nt: TGTGCCTGGAGTAGTTCCGATCAGCCCCAGCATTTT; CDR3aa: CAWSSSDQPQHF
d_gene: -; len: 12; j_gene: TRBJ2-2; abundance: -; v_gene: TRBV9; CDR3nt: TGTGCCAGCAGCGTAGATTTCGGGGAGCTGTTTTTT; CDR3aa: CASSVDFGELFF
d_gene: -; len: 13; j_gene: TRBJ1-5; abundance: many; v_gene: TRBV19; CDR3nt: TGTGCCAGTAGTATAATCGTTGGTCAGCCCCAGCATTTT; CDR3aa: CASSIIVGQPQHF
d_gene: TRBD1; len: 13; j_gene: TRBJ1-2; abundance: many; v_gene: TRBV20-1; CDR3nt: TGCAGTGCATCGGACAGGGGGGCCTATGGCTACACCTTC; CDR3aa: CSASDRGAYGYTF
d_gene: -; len: 13; j_gene: TRBJ1-2; abundance: many; v_gene: TRBV4-1; CDR3nt: TGCGCCAGCAGCCAAGAAGGGGGGACTAGCTACACCTTC; CDR3aa: CASSQEGGTSYTF